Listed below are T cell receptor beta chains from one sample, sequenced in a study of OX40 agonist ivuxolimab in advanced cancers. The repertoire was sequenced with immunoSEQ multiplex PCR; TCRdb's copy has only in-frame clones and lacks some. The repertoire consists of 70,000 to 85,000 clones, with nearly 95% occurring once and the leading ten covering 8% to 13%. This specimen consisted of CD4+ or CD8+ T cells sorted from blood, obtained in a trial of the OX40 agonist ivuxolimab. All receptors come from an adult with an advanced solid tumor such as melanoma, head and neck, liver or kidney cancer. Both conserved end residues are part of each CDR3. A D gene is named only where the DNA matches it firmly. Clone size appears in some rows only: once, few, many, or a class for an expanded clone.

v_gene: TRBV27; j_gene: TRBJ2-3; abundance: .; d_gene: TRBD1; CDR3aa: CASSLLPRQGPTDTQYF; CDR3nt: TGTGCCAGCAGTTTATTGCCTCGACAGGGGCCCACAGATACGCAGTATTTT
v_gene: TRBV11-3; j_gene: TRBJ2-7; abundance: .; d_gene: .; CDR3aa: CASSLKGTYRGNEQYF; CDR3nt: TGTGCCAGCAGCTTAAAAGGGACTTATCGGGGGAACGAGCAGTACTTC
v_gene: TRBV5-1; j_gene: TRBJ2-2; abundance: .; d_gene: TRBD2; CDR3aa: CASSLTSGRASPGELFF; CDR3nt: TGCGCCAGCAGCTTGACTAGCGGGAGGGCCTCTCCCGGGGAGCTGTTTTTT
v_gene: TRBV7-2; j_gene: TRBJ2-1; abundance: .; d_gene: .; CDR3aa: CASSSPFLGTPYNEQFF; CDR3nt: TGTGCCAGCAGCTCCCCCTTCCTCGGGACCCCCTACAATGAGCAGTTCTTC
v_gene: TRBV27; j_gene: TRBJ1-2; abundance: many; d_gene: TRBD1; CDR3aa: CATVAGTGGVGGYTF; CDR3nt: TGTGCCACCGTTGCGGGGACAGGGGGTGTAGGGGGCTACACCTTC
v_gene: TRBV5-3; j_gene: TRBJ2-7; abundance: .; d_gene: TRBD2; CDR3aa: CARSLGTSGCYEQYF; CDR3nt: TGTGCCAGAAGCCTTGGGACTAGCGGTTGCTACGAGCAGTACTTC
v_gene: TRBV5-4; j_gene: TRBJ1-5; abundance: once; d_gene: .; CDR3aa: CASSLNSNQPQHF; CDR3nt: TGTGCCAGCAGCCTGAATAGCAATCAGCCCCAGCATTTT
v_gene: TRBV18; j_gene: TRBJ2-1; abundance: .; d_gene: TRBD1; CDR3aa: CASSPGQGALRGEQFF; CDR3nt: TGTGCCAGCTCACCAGGACAGGGGGCCCTAAGGGGTGAGCAGTTCTTC
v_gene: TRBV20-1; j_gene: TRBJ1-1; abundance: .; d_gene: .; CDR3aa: CSARLGGAFF; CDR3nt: TGCAGTGCTAGACTGGGGGGAGCTTTCTTT
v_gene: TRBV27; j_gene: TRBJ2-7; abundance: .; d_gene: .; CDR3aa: CASSSRDGITYEQYF; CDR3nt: TGTGCCAGCAGTTCCCGCGACGGCATTACCTACGAGCAGTACTTC
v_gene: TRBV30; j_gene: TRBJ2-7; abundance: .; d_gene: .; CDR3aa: CAWSVGAEYEQYF; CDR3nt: TGTGCCTGGAGTGTTGGAGCCGAGTACGAGCAGTACTTC
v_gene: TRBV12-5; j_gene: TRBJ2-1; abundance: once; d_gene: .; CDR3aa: CASGGMNEQFF; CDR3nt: TGTGCTAGTGGTGGTATGAATGAGCAGTTCTTC
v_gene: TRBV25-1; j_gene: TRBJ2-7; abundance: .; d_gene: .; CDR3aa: CASSPGEGYEQYF; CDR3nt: TGTGCCAGCAGCCCAGGGGAGGGCTACGAGCAGTACTTC
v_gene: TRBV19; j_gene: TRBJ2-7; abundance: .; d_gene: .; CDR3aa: CASSSRDSVYEQYF; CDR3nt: TGTGCCAGTAGCTCCCGCGACAGTGTCTACGAGCAGTACTTC
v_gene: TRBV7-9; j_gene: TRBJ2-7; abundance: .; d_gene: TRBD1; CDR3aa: CASSPGGTGKNEQYF; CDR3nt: TGTGCCAGCAGCCCCGGCGGGACAGGGAAAAACGAGCAGTACTTC
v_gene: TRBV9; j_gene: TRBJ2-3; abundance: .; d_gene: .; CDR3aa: CASSPFGQSTDTQYF; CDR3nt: TGTGCCAGCAGCCCCTTCGGTCAGAGCACAGATACGCAGTATTTT
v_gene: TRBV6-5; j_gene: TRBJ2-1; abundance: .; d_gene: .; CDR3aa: CASSYTGGQNEQFF; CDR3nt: TGTGCCAGCAGTTACACTGGGGGGCAAAATGAGCAGTTCTTC
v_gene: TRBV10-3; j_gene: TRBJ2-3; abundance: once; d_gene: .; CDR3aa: CAISEPSPDTQYF; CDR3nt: TGTGCCATCAGTGAGCCTAGCCCAGATACGCAGTATTTT
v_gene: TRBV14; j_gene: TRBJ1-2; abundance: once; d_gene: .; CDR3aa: CASSQEGRRVHGYTF; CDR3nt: TGTGCCAGCAGCCAAGAGGGCAGAAGGGTTCATGGCTACACCTTC
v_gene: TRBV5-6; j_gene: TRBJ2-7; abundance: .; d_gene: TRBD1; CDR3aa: CASSSQGEWEQYF; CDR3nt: TGTGCCAGCAGCTCTCAGGGGGAGTGGGAGCAGTACTTC
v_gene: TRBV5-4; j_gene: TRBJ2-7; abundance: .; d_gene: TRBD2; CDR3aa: CASSLGVAGGGDF; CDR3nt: TGTGCCAGCAGCTTGGGCGTCGCGGGAGGGGGTGATTTC
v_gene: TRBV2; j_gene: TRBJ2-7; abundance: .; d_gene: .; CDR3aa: CASKGITSYEQYF; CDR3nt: TGTGCCAGCAAGGGGATTACCTCCTACGAGCAGTACTTC
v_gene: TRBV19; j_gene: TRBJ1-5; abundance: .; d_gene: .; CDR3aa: CASTIGPYAGNQPQHF; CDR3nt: TGTGCCAGTACCATCGGTCCCTATGCAGGGAATCAGCCCCAGCATTTT
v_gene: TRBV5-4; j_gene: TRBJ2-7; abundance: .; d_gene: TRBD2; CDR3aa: CASSLAWGAGDEQYF; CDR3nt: TGTGCCAGCAGCTTGGCCTGGGGCGCGGGGGACGAGCAGTACTTC
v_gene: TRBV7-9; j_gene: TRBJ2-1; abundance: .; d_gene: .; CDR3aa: CASSPKNGRHSYNEQFF; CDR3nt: TGTGCCAGCAGCCCTAAGAACGGACGGCACTCCTACAATGAGCAGTTCTTC
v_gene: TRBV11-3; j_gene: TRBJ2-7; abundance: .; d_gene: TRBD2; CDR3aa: CASSLALAGSYEQYF; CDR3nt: TGTGCCAGCAGCTTAGCTCTAGCGGGCTCCTACGAGCAGTACTTC
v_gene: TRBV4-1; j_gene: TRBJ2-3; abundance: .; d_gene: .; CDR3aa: CASSFGAPSTDPQYF; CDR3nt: TGCGCCAGCAGCTTTGGAGCCCCATCCACAGATCCGCAGTATTTT
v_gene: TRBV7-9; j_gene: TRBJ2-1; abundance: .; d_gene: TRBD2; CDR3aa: CASSLVIAGLHNEQFF; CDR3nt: TGTGCCAGCAGCTTAGTAATAGCGGGACTCCACAATGAGCAGTTCTTC
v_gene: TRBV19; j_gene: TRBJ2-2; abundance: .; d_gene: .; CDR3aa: CASSSQLLARAGELFF; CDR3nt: TGTGCCAGTAGTTCCCAACTACTAGCTCGGGCCGGGGAGCTGTTTTTT
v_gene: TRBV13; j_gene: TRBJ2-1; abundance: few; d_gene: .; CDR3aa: CASSLGPNYNEQFF; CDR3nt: TGTGCCAGCAGCTTAGGACCAAACTACAATGAGCAGTTCTTC
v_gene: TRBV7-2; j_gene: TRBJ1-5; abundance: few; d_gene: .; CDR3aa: CASKLIGFGNQPQHF; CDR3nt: TGTGCCAGCAAGTTAATAGGGTTCGGCAATCAGCCCCAGCATTTT
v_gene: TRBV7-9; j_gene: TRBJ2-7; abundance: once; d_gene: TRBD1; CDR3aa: CASSPTRGFYEQYF; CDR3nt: TGTGCCAGCAGCCCAACCAGGGGGTTCTACGAGCAGTACTTC
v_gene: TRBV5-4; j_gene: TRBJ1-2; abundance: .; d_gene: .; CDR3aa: CASSRTGGYTF; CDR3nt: TGTGCCAGCAGCCGTACAGGGGGCTACACCTTC
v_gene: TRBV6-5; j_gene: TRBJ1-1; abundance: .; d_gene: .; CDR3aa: CASSYSKGLNTEAFF; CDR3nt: TGTGCCAGCAGTTACTCGAAAGGGTTGAACACTGAAGCTTTCTTT
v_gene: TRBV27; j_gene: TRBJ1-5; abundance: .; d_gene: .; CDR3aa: CASSSGIGSLSNQPQHF; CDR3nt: TGTGCCAGCAGCTCAGGGATAGGAAGCTTGAGCAATCAGCCCCAGCATTTT
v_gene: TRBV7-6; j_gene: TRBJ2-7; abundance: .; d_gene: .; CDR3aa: CASSQGLGSYEQYF; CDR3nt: TGTGCCAGCAGCCAGGGGTTAGGTAGCTACGAGCAGTACTTC
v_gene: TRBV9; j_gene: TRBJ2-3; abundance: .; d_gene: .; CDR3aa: CASSKGGTDTQYF; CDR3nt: TGTGCCAGCAGCAAGGGCGGCACAGATACGCAGTATTTT
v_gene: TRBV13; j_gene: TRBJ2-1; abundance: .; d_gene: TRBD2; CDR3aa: CASSSRGLAGGLGEQFF; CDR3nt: TGTGCCAGCAGCTCACGCGGACTAGCGGGAGGGCTCGGAGAGCAGTTCTTC
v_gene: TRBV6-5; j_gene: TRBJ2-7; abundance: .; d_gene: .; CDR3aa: CAAGGGPYEQYF; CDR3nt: TGTGCCGCTGGGGGAGGTCCCTACGAGCAGTACTTC
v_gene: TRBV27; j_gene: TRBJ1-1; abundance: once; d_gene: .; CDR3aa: CASRPRGGTMNTEAFF; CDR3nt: TGTGCCAGCCGCCCTCGGGGGGGGACCATGAACACTGAAGCTTTCTTT
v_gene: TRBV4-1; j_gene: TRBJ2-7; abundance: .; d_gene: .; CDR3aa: CASSQRGDSSYEQYF; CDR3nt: TGCGCCAGCAGCCAAAGGGGGGACAGCTCCTACGAGCAGTACTTC
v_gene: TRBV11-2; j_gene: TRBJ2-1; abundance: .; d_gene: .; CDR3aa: CASSLAAIEVRNEQFF; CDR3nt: TGTGCCAGCAGCTTAGCCGCTATCGAGGTGCGAAATGAGCAGTTCTTC
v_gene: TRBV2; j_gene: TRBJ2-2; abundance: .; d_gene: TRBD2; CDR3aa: CASATSGRHGELFF; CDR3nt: TGTGCCAGCGCCACTAGCGGGAGGCACGGGGAGCTGTTTTTT
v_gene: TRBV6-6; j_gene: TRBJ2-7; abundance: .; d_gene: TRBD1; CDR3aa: CASSYGQGPYEQYF; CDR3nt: TGTGCCAGCAGTTACGGACAGGGGCCCTACGAGCAGTACTTC
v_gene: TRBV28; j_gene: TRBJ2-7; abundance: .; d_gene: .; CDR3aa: CASSVDGYEQYF; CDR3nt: TGTGCCAGCAGTGTCGACGGTTACGAGCAGTACTTC
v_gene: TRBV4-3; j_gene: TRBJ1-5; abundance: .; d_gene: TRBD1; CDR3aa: CASSQATGVSNQPQHF; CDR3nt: TGCGCCAGCAGCCAGGCTACAGGGGTAAGCAATCAGCCCCAGCATTTT
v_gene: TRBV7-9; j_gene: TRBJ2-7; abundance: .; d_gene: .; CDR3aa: CASMSGFGEQYF; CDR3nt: TGTGCCAGCATGTCCGGTTTCGGAGAGCAGTACTTC
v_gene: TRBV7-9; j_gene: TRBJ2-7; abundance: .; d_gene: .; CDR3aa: CASSQPAGEGVNEQYF; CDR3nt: TGTGCCAGCAGCCAACCGGCAGGGGAAGGCGTCAACGAGCAGTACTTC